The source of this TCR beta chain is a study of early T cells in non-severe SARS-CoV-2 infection. On the study more broadly: Bulk RNA taken from unsorted whole blood was sequenced, leaving chains unpaired.

Trimming took 6 bases from V and 2 from J, leaving 13 bases between them. CDR1 is SGHVS and CDR2 is FNYEAQ in the germline V gene. This CDR3 comprises 15 residues. Unique molecular identifiers were affixed to single, distinct cDNA molecules. Using its own MiXCR run on the 5' RACE reads, TCRdb lists one record per CDR3 protein. The table shows approximately 79,000 distinct CDR3 sequences, with under 15% occurring only once. The sample holds many counts of this clonotype. The specimen was whole blood. This receptor was obtained from an adult who was a healthcare worker with PCR-confirmed SARS-CoV-2 infection or an uninfected control (not recorded which). This chain connects TRBV7-6 to TRBJ2-2, with no clear D. The CDR3 DNA sequence: TGTGCCAGCAGACTACCGGGCCTCAACACCGGGGAGCTGTTTTTT. Its protein product is CASRLPGLNTGELFF.